This T cell receptor beta chain was captured in a study of blood T cell repertoires in COVID-19 (dated by TCRdb to about 2020). For the wider study: Samples covering the acute and convalescent phases of COVID-19 were provided by collaborators in the United States, Italy and Spain. The material from the prospective study consisted of cDNA or gDNA derived from T cells, B-cell-depleted T cells, or PBMCs. Deeply sampled blood TCRbeta repertoires from subjects exposed to, actively infected with, or recovered from COVID-19 were included in the dataset. A freely available public database, intended as a resource for researchers studying the immune response to SARS-CoV-2, is where the repertoires were released. Samples came from the ongoing ImmuneRACE study (first 160 participants) plus 1,254 subjects from 6 global collaborators. Sample metadata almost always included a de-identified subject ID, COVID-19 status, age in years and sex. Where HLA class I and class II types were available, the types were taken from metadata supplied by the sample provider, not from assay-based typing. What the authors observed across the whole study: The quantity of clinical and demographic metadata differed by source and by participant and was supplied without curation.

TCRbeta CDR3 regions were amplified from genomic DNA using the immunoSEQ Assay, a bias-controlled multiplex PCR. Under the source paper's analysis protocol: Nucleated cell counts per sample were estimated from amplification of reference gene primers within the assay. Sequence reads were collapsed and filtered to measure the absolute abundance of every unique TCRbeta CDR3 rearrangement. Productive Simpson clonality was computed per sample as the square root of Simpson's diversity index over productive rearrangements. The table was pulled from immuneACCESS by TCRdb, which kept in-frame rearrangements only. Such tables lose some clones; where checked, under half of the loss comes from unresolved V genes, and the rest has no known cause. The D gene and trimming were derived from the DNA, and the V and J assignments and clone size from that table. This sample has 380,000 or so clones in its table, and 70% to 90% of those were observed once. The top ten constitute roughly 0.97% of the sample.

Participants in the prospective study were aged roughly 18 to 100 years, lived in 24 United States geographic areas, and enrolled through a virtual design. In the prospective study, participants were assigned to cohorts based on the clinical history participants reported in a screening survey and a study questionnaire. Each participant in the prospective study had whole blood, serum and a nasopharyngeal or oropharyngeal swab collected by mobile phlebotomists. Over an approximately two-month period, participants in the prospective study had the option of providing additional blood draws and questionnaires. Prospective study blood samples were shipped either frozen or at room temperature before DNA extraction. The table lists this clone with a count of one. Its antigen is currently not known. No per-base quality is available; no much larger clone lies one base away. Including cysteine and phenylalanine, the CDR3 has 19 amino acids. Of all the DNA, just the CDR3 is kept, 57 bases in frame from base 1. Via the germline V gene, CDR1 is MGHRA and CDR2 YSYEKL. V lost 4 bases and J lost 0 bases; the stretch between them is 22 bases long.

The receptor was derived from a woman in her 30s with acute COVID-19. Sequencing input: PBMCs or T cells enriched from blood (not recorded which). Rearrangement joined TRBV4-1 to TRBJ2-1; the D gene is perhaps TRBD2, from 5 matching bases. This receptor has the CDR3 CASSLSSAAGLSSYNEQFF. In nucleotide form, the sequence is TGCGCCAGCAGCCTAAGTAGCGCGGCTGGATTAAGCTCCTACAATGAGCAGTTCTTC.